Listed here are 7 T cell receptor beta chains from one sample, sequenced in a study of blood T cell repertoires in COVID-19. The table came from immunoSEQ multiplex PCR; TCRdb's copy has only in-frame clones and leaves some out. The sample lists about 280,000 clones, 89% occurring once. The sample consisted of peripheral blood. Receptors were obtained from a woman between 35 and 50 years old who had recovered from COVID-19.

This chain uses TRBV13 with TRBJ1-2; no clear D gene. Germline values: CDR1 PRHDT, CDR2 FYEKMQ (reference sequence). The CDR3 is 14 residues long. V gave up 6 bases and J gave up 2 bases, with 13 bases separating them. The CDR3 DNA is TGTGCCAGCAGTCGACTGGGTTCGAACTATGGCTACACCTTC. It encodes CASSRLGSNYGYTF.

The chain is built from TRBV3-1 (or the pseudogene TRBV3-2) and TRBJ1-5; no clear D. There are 18 residues in the CDR3. CDR1 is LGHDT and CDR2 is YNNKEL in the germline V gene (reference sequence). V lost 4 bases to trimming and J lost 5 bases, with 24 bases between them. This chain's CDR3 is CASSRGSSMAPLHQPQHF. The CDR3, as DNA: TGTGCCAGCAGCCGAGGGTCTAGTATGGCACCCCTTCATCAGCCCCAGCATTTT.

This rearrangement joins TRBV18 to TRBJ2-1; the match to TRBD1 covers 10 bases. CDR1 and CDR2 from the germline V gene are KGHSH and LQKENI. V trimming: 3 bases; J trimming: 4 bases; junction bases outside the gene matches: 3. The CDR3 loop spans 15 amino acids. The DNA for the CDR3 is TGTGCCAGCTCACCCGGACAGGGGGGGTACAATGAGCAGTTCTTC. This sequence encodes CASSPGQGGYNEQFF.

This rearrangement joins TRBV2 to TRBJ2-3; 8 positions agree with TRBD1. With 7 bases clipped from V and 0 bases from J, the junction kept 3 bases outside the gene matches. CDR3 length: 14 residues. The germline gives CDR1 SNHLY, CDR2 FYNNEI. The CDR3: CASNRQGSTDTQYF. CDR3 DNA: TGTGCCAGCAACCGACAGGGGAGCACAGATACGCAGTATTTT.

The V gene is TRBV9, the J gene TRBJ2-7, with 7 bases identical to TRBD1. V trimming: 1 base; J trimming: 2 bases; junction bases outside the gene matches: 9. The CDR3 totals 16 residues. From germline, CDR1 is SGDLS and CDR2 YYNGEE. The DNA of the CDR3 is TGTGCCAGCAGCGTACCCCGGGACAGTACACCCTACGAGCAGTACTTC. Protein: CASSVPRDSTPYEQYF. Filled out from reference TRBV9 and TRBJ2-7, the complete variable domain reads DSGVTQTPKHLITATGQRVTLRCSPRSGDLSVYWYQQSLDQGLQFLIQYYNGEERAKGNILERFSAQQFPDLHSELNLSSLELGDSALYFCASSVPRDSTPYEQYFGPGTRLTVT.

The rearrangement links TRBV9 to TRBJ2-1; 8 bases match TRBD2. CDR3 length: 15 residues. J gave up 0 bases and V 4 bases, and 3 bases lay outside the gene matches. CDR1 is SGDLS, CDR2 YYNGEE, per germline. CDR3 loop: CASSNSGGSYNEQFF. The CDR3 bases are TGTGCCAGCAGCAACAGCGGGGGCTCCTACAATGAGCAGTTCTTC.

The chain has TRBV6-1 and TRBJ1-1; D is unclear. CDR3 length equals 13 residues. Per the germline V gene, CDR1 is MNHNS and CDR2 is SASEGT. V lost 3 bases, J lost 5 bases, and 10 bases lay in between. CDR3: CASSEREGTEAFF. The DNA of the CDR3 is TGTGCCAGCAGTGAGCGGGAAGGTACTGAAGCTTTCTTT.